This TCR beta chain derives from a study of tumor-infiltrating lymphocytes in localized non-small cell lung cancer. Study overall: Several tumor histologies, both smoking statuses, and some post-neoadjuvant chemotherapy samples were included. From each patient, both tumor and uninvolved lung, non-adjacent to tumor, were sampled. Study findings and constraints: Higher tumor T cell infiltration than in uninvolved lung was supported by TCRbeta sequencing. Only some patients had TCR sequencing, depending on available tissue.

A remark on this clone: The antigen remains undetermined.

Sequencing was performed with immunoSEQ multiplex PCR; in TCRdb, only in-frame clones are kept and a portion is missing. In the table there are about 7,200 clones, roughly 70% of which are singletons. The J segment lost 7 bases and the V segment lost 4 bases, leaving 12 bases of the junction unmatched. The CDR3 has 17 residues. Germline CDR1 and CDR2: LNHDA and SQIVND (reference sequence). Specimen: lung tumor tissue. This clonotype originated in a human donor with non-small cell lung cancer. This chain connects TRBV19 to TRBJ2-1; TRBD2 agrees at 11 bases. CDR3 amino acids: CASSTLLAGGPGNEQFF. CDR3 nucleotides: TGTGCCAGTAGTACCCTCTTAGCGGGGGGGCCAGGGAATGAGCAGTTCTTC.